Shown below are 10 T cell receptor beta chains from a single sample sequenced in a study of cytomegalovirus exposure and HLA in healthy donors. This table comes from immunoSEQ multiplex PCR, and its TCRdb copy is limited to in-frame clones, with some not included. Of 250,000 to 350,000 clones listed, about 85% were seen once; the top ten hold roughly 1.2%. What was sequenced was PBMCs. The receptors shown here come from a woman aged 30 to 39 in good health and CMV-seropositive.

In its sample, this clone was seen once. The V gene is TRBV28, the J gene TRBJ2-7, with 8 bases aligning to TRBD2. The germline V gene has CDR1 MDHEN and CDR2 SYDVKM. The V segment lost 1 base and the J segment 1 base; nucleotides outside the gene matches: 3. The CDR3 has 15 residues. The CDR3 spells CASSLFAGGSYEQYF. The CDR3 coding sequence is TGTGCCAGCAGTTTATTCGCGGGAGGTTCCTACGAGCAGTACTTC.

This chain connects TRBV2 to TRBJ2-5; TRBD1 agrees at 8 bases. The V gene's germline CDR1 is SNHLY and CDR2 FYNNEI. This CDR3 comprises 17 residues. With 4 bases clipped from V and 2 bases from J, the junction kept 12 bases outside the gene matches. The DNA of the CDR3 is TGTGCCAGCAGTGGCCCCGGCAGGACAGGGTCTCAAGAGACCCAGTACTTC. It is translated as CASSGPGRTGSQETQYF.

The gene calls are TRBV27 and TRBJ2-7, with 9 bases matching TRBD1. This CDR3 region has 14 residues. Per germline, CDR1 MNHEY and CDR2 SMNVEV (reference sequence). The J segment lost 6 bases and the V segment lost 4 bases, leaving 7 bases of the junction unmatched. This CDR3 is CASSYDRGTSEQYF. CDR3 DNA sequence: TGTGCCAGCAGTTACGACAGGGGGACAAGCGAGCAGTACTTC.

The chain carries TRBV27 and TRBJ1-5; D perhaps matches TRBD1 (6 bases). Germline V gene data show CDR1 as MNHEY and CDR2 as SMNVEV (reference sequence). Trimming pared 5 bases from V and 5 bases from J, leaving 19 bases between. This CDR3 comprises 16 residues. CDR3 in DNA: TGTGCCAGCAGTCCTTGGGAAGGGGGGGCTCATCAGCCCCAGCATTTT. Translating gives CASSPWEGGAHQPQHF.

The chain links TRBV5-1 to TRBJ2-1; possible D gene TRBD2, 7 bases. The CDR3 has 16 residues. With 4 bases removed from V and 5 bases from J, the gap between germline ends came to 19 bases. Germline V gene data show CDR1 as SGHRS and CDR2 as YFSETQ. CDR3 residues: CASSRDGEGGNNEQFF. The DNA of the CDR3 is TGCGCCAGCAGCCGGGATGGGGAGGGGGGAAACAATGAGCAGTTCTTC.

Details on this clone: Within the sample, other DNA sequences also encode this same CDR3. The chain is built from TRBV6-4 and TRBJ2-1; 11 nucleotides align to TRBD2. CDR3 length: 15 residues. Germline loops: CDR1 MRHNA, CDR2 SNTAGT. Trimming cost V 3 bases and J 6 bases; bases outside gene matches: 4. The CDR3 coding sequence is TGTGCCAGCAGTGATATAGCGGGGGGGCCCAATGAGCAGTTCTTC. This gives the protein CASSDIAGGPNEQFF.

The chain joins TRBV9 to TRBJ1-3, with D unresolved. This CDR3 has 17 residues. Germline CDR1 and CDR2: SGDLS and YYNGEE. The V and J ends lost 0 bases and 0 bases respectively, with 13 bases between them. This CDR3 reads CASSVAVEVGSGNTIYF. CDR3 bases: TGTGCCAGCAGCGTAGCAGTCGAGGTAGGCTCTGGAAACACCATATATTTT.

The chain links TRBV7-9 to TRBJ2-7, with D perhaps assigned TRBD1 or TRBD2 (5 bases each). Germline CDR1 SEHNR, CDR2 FQNEAQ (reference sequence). V lost 1 base to trimming and J lost 2 bases, with 18 bases between them. The CDR3 has 17 amino acids. CDR3 residues: CASSLVGSGTSAYEQYF. The CDR3 region has the DNA TGTGCCAGCAGCTTAGTAGGCTCCGGGACCTCTGCCTACGAGCAGTACTTC.

The chain links TRBV28 to TRBJ1-1; TRBD1 is a possible D gene (5 bases). Germline-derived CDR1 and CDR2 are MDHEN and SYDVKM. The CDR3 has 14 residues. The CDR3 protein is CAHDSGLGNTEAFF. CDR3 nucleotides: TGTGCTCACGACAGCGGGCTGGGGAACACTGAAGCTTTCTTT. Combining the CDR3 with reference TRBV28 and TRBJ1-1 gives the whole variable domain DVKVTQSSRYLVKRTGEKVFLECVQDMDHENMFWYRQDPGLGLRLIYFSYDVKMKEKGDIPEGYSVSREKKERFSLILESASTNQTSMYLCAHDSGLGNTEAFFGQGTRLTVV.

This clone appeared a single time. The gene calls are TRBV18 and TRBJ1-1; D possibly corresponds to TRBD1 (5 bases). The CDR3 covers 15 residues. The V gene's germline CDR1 is KGHSH and CDR2 LQKENI. Trimming stripped 4 bases from V and 4 bases from J, with 16 bases between. The CDR3, as DNA: TGTGCCAGCTCACAAACCGGGGCCGGGGTCACTGAAGCTTTCTTT. Protein product: CASSQTGAGVTEAFF.